This T cell receptor beta chain originates from a study of blood T cells in healthy people across ages. PCR was performed a second time for about 7 to 12 cycles using a sample-barcoded 5' primer and a J-beta primer mix. Each cDNA molecule was tagged by a template-switch adaptor with 12 random nucleotides. One entry per CDR3 protein results from TCRdb running MiXCR on the 5' RACE reads. The data show hundreds of thousands of distinct CDR3 sequences, roughly 32% seen once. This CDR3 is built from 15 residues. Germline V gives CDR1 SGDLS, CDR2 YYNGEE. The V end lost 3 bases, the J end lost 1 base, and 13 bases lay between the germline ends.

This chain joins TRBV9 and TRBJ1-1, with D possibly being TRBD1 (6 bases). Source material: blood. The sequence was obtained from a woman older than 75 in good health. CDR3 amino acids: CASSGKGGTNTEAFF. In nucleotides, the CDR3 is TGTGCCAGCAGCGGAAAGGGGGGGACGAACACTGAAGCTTTCTTT.